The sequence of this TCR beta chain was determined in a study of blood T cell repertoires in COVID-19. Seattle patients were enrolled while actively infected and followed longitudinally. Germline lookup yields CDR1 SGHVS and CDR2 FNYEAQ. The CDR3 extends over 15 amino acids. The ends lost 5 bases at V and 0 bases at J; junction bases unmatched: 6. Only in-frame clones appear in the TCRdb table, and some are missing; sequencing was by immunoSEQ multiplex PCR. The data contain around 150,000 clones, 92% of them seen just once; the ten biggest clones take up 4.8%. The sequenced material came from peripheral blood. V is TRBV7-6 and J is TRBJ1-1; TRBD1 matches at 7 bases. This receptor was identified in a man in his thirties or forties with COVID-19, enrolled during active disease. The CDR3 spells CASSAEGALNTEAFF. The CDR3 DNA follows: TGTGCCAGCAGCGCAGAGGGGGCTTTGAACACTGAAGCTTTCTTT.